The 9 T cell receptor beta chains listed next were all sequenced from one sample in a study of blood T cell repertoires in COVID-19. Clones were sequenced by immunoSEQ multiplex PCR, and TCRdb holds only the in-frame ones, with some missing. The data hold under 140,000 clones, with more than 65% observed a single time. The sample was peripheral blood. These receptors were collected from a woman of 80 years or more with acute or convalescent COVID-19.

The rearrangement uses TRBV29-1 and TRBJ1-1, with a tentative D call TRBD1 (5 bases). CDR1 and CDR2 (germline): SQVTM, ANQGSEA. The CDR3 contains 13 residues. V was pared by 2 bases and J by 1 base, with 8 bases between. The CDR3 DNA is TGCAGCGTTGAATGGACAAGGAACACTGAAGCTTTCTTT. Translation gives CSVEWTRNTEAFF. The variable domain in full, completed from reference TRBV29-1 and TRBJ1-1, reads SAVISQKPSRDICQRGTSLTIQCQVDSQVTMMFWYRQQPGQSLTLIATANQGSEATYESGFVIDKFPISRPNLTFSTLTVSNMSPEDSSIYLCSVEWTRNTEAFFGQGTRLTVV.

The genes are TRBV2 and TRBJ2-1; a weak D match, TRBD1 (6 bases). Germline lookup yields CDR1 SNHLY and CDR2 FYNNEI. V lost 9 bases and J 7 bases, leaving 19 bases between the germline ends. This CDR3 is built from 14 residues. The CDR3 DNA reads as TGTGCCAGTATCCGGGACAACCTCGATAATGAGCAGTTCTTC. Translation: CASIRDNLDNEQFF.

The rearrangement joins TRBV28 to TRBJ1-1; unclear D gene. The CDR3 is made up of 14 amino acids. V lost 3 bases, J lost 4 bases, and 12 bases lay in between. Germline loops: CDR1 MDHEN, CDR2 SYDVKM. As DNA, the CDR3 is TGTGCCAGCAGTTTTTCGGGGTTCGGCACTGAAGCTTTCTTT. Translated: CASSFSGFGTEAFF.

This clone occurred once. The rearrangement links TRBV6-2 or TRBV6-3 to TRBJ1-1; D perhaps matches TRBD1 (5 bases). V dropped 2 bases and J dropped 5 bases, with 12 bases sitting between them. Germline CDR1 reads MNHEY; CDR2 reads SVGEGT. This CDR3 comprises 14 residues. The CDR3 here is CASSYGWGGTEAFF. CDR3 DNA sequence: TGTGCCAGCAGTTACGGATGGGGGGGGACTGAAGCTTTCTTT.

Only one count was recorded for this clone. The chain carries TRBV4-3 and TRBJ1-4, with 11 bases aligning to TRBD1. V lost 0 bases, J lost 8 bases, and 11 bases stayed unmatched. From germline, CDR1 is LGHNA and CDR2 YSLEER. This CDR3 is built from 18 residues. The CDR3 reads CASSQDRTGGGLAEKLFF. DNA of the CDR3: TGCGCCAGCAGCCAAGATCGGACAGGGGGCGGTTTGGCAGAAAAACTGTTTTTT.

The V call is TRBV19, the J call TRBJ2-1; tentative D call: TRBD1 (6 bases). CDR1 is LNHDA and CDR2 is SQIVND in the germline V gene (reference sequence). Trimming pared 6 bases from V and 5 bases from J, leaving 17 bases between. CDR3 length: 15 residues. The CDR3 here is CASRSGSGDNNEQFF. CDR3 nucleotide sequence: TGTGCCAGTAGGTCGGGCTCCGGGGACAACAATGAGCAGTTCTTC.

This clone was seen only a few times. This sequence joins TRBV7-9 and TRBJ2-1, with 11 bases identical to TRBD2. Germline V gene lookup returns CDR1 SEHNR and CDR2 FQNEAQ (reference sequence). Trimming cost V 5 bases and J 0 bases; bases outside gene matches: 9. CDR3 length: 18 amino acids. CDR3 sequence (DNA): TGTGCCAGCAGCCTATCTAGCGGGAGGTGGGGCTCCTACAATGAGCAGTTCTTC. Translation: CASSLSSGRWGSYNEQFF.

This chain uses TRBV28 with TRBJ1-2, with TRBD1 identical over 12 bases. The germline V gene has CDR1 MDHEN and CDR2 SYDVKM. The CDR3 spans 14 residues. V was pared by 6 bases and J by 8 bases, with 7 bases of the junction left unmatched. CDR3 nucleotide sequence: TGTGCCAGCAGCTGGGGACAGGGGGCAGGGGGCTACACCTTC. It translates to CASSWGQGAGGYTF.

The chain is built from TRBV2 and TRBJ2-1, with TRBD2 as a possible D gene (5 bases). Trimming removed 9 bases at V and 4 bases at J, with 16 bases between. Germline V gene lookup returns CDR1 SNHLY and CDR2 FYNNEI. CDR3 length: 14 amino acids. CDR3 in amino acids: CASAVEDLYNEQFF. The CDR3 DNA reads TGTGCCAGTGCGGTGGAGGACCTTTACAATGAGCAGTTCTTC.